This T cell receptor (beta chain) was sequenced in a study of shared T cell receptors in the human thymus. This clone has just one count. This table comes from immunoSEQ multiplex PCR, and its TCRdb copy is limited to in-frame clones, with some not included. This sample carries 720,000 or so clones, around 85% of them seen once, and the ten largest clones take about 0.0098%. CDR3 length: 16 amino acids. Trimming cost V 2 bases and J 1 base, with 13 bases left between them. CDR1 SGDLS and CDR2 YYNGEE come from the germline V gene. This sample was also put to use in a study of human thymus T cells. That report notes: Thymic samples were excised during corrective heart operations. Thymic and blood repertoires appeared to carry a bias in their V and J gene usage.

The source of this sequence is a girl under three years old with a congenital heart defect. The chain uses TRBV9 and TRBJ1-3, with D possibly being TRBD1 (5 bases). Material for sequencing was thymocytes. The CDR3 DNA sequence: TGTGCCAGCAGCGTCGCCAGGGAGGGTTCTGGAAACACCATATATTTT. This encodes CASSVAREGSGNTIYF.